The rows below give T cell receptor beta chains drawn from one sample of a study of blood T cell repertoires in COVID-19. Clones were sequenced by immunoSEQ multiplex PCR, and TCRdb holds only the in-frame ones, with some missing. Of roughly 160,000 clones in the sample, approximately 86% were seen once. Material for sequencing was peripheral blood. These receptors all come from a man aged 60 to 69 with acute or convalescent COVID-19. The CDR3 runs from the conserved cysteine through the conserved F or W. D genes are given only for firm matches. Clone size appears in some rows only: once, few, many, or a class for an expanded clone.

j_call,v_call,clone_size,d_call,cdr3_nt,cdr3_aa
TRBJ2-1,TRBV30,-,-,TGTGCCTGGAGAGGCAGGCCAAGCCCGTACAATGAGCAGTTCTTC,CAWRGRPSPYNEQFF
TRBJ2-1,TRBV14,-,-,TGTGCCAGCAGCATCGACACCGGTACCTACAATGAGCAGTTCTTC,CASSIDTGTYNEQFF
TRBJ2-7,TRBV5-1,few,TRBD2,TGCGCCAGCAGCTCCGGACTAGCGGGAAGCATCTACGAGCAGTACTTC,CASSSGLAGSIYEQYF
TRBJ1-1,TRBV27,-,-,TGTGCCAGCAGTTTCGGGAGGTCAAGTCGAGGGACTGAAGCTTTCTTT,CASSFGRSSRGTEAFF
TRBJ2-3,TRBV28,-,TRBD2,TGTGCCAGCAGTCCAGCGGGGGGGGGAGATACGCAGTATTTT,CASSPAGGGDTQYF
TRBJ2-7,TRBV3-1/TRBV3-2,-,-,TGTGCCAGCAGCCAAGAAGGGGTCGAGCAGTACTTC,CASSQEGVEQYF
TRBJ2-7,TRBV7-6,-,TRBD1,TGTGCCAGCAGCCCCGGACAGGGTGGCTACGAGCAGTACTTC,CASSPGQGGYEQYF
TRBJ2-3,TRBV7-9,-,TRBD2,TGTGCCAGCAGCTTGACCACGGGAGGGGGTACGCAGTATTTT,CASSLTTGGGTQYF
TRBJ2-2,TRBV27,-,-,TGTGCCAGCAGTTTATCGACCAGGGCGGTCGACGGGGAGCTGTTTTTT,CASSLSTRAVDGELFF
TRBJ2-1,TRBV11-3,-,TRBD2,TGTGCCAGCAGCTCCAGCGGGATCGCCAATGAGCAGTTCTTC,CASSSSGIANEQFF
TRBJ2-3,TRBV28,-,TRBD2,TGTGCCAGCAGTCCCGGACTAGGTGGCACAGATACGCAGTATTTT,CASSPGLGGTDTQYF
TRBJ1-2,TRBV7-3,-,-,TGTGCCAGCAGTCTCCTTACAGGGAACTATGGCTACACCTTC,CASSLLTGNYGYTF
TRBJ2-2,TRBV5-5,once,TRBD2,TGTGCCAGCAGCTTGGTCCTCGGGACTAGCGGTTCGAACACCGGGGAGCTGTTTTTT,CASSLVLGTSGSNTGELFF
TRBJ2-7,TRBV28,-,TRBD2,TGTGCCATTATGCGGACTAGCGGGTACTACGAGCAGTACTTC,CAIMRTSGYYEQYF
TRBJ1-2,TRBV6-5,-,TRBD1,TGTGCCACTACCGACAGGGAAAACTATGGCTACACCTTC,CATTDRENYGYTF
TRBJ2-6,TRBV28,-,-,TGTGCCAGCAGTGTACTACAGGGTCGGCTCTCTGGGGCCAACGTCCTGACTTTC,CASSVLQGRLSGANVLTF
TRBJ2-7,TRBV6-5,-,TRBD1,TGTGCCAGCGGGGGACAGGGCGCCGTCTCCTACGAGCAGTACTTC,CASGGQGAVSYEQYF
TRBJ2-2,TRBV27,-,TRBD2,TGTGCCAGCAGTTTTTTGGGACCTAGCGGCACCGGGGAGCTGTTTTTT,CASSFLGPSGTGELFF
TRBJ2-2,TRBV2,-,-,TGTGCCAGCAGGAGACAAGCCTCGAACACCGGGGAGCTGTTTTTT,CASRRQASNTGELFF
TRBJ1-2,TRBV5-4,-,-,TGTGCCAGCAGCCGTACACAGGGACGCTACACCTTC,CASSRTQGRYTF
TRBJ2-6,TRBV5-6,-,TRBD1,TGTGCCAGCAGCTTCTCTCGCAGGGGGCTAACAGGGGCCAACGTCCTGACTTTC,CASSFSRRGLTGANVLTF
TRBJ1-1,TRBV9,-,-,TGTGCCAGCAGCGTAGGGGAGCGGGATATGGCTTTCTTT,CASSVGERDMAFF
TRBJ2-1,TRBV19,-,TRBD2,TGTGCCAGTAGTCCCCCGCGGGTAGCGGGCTACAATGAGCAGTTCTTC,CASSPPRVAGYNEQFF
TRBJ2-2,TRBV6-5,-,TRBD1,TGTGCCAGCAGTTACTTCCAGACAGGGGGCCACGGGGAGCTGTTTTTT,CASSYFQTGGHGELFF